The rows below give T cell receptor beta chains drawn from one sample of a study of cytomegalovirus exposure and HLA in healthy donors. Assay: immunoSEQ multiplex PCR; the TCRdb copy retains only in-frame clones and omits some. This sample has some 77,000 clones, with around 79% found just once. Sequencing was done on a sample of PBMCs. These receptors came from a man aged 25 to 40 in good health and CMV-seronegative. CDR3s include the opening cysteine and the closing phenylalanine or tryptophan. D genes are given only for firm matches. Expanded clones get a size class; other rows say once, few or many, or leave the size out.

j_gene: TRBJ2-3
d_gene: TRBD2
abundance: NA
v_gene: TRBV7-2
CDR3aa: CASSLARPIAGGSTDTQYF
CDR3nt: TGTGCCAGCAGCTTAGCGCGACCCATAGCGGGAGGGAGCACAGATACGCAGTATTTT

j_gene: TRBJ2-3
d_gene: NA
abundance: NA
v_gene: TRBV9
CDR3aa: CASQSLSSTDTQYF
CDR3nt: TGTGCCAGCCAATCTCTATCTAGCACAGATACGCAGTATTTT

j_gene: TRBJ2-5
d_gene: TRBD2
abundance: NA
v_gene: TRBV7-9
CDR3aa: CASSLRSGNRETQYF
CDR3nt: TGTGCCAGCAGCTTACGAAGCGGGAATCGAGAGACCCAGTACTTC

j_gene: TRBJ2-5
d_gene: TRBD1
abundance: NA
v_gene: TRBV6-1
CDR3aa: CASTRQGRLETQYF
CDR3nt: TGTGCCAGCACCCGACAGGGGCGTTTAGAGACCCAGTACTTC

j_gene: TRBJ2-7
d_gene: NA
abundance: NA
v_gene: TRBV28
CDR3aa: CASSPSRVNSYEQYF
CDR3nt: TGTGCCAGCAGCCCCTCCCGGGTTAACTCCTACGAGCAGTACTTC

j_gene: TRBJ2-2
d_gene: NA
abundance: few
v_gene: TRBV7-2
CDR3aa: CASSLFDTGWTGELFF
CDR3nt: TGTGCCAGCAGCTTATTTGACACAGGGTGGACCGGGGAGCTGTTTTTT

j_gene: TRBJ2-7
d_gene: TRBD1
abundance: NA
v_gene: TRBV18
CDR3aa: CASSPDRVYEQYF
CDR3nt: TGTGCCAGCTCCCCGGACAGGGTCTACGAGCAGTACTTC

j_gene: TRBJ2-5
d_gene: TRBD2
abundance: NA
v_gene: TRBV4-3
CDR3aa: CASSSDAAGGPQYF
CDR3nt: TGCGCCAGCAGCTCCGATGCGGCGGGGGGCCCCCAGTACTTC

j_gene: TRBJ1-6
d_gene: TRBD1
abundance: NA
v_gene: TRBV2
CDR3aa: CASSERGQSNSPLHF
CDR3nt: TGTGCCAGCAGTGAGAGGGGACAGTCTAATTCACCCCTCCACTTT

j_gene: TRBJ2-1
d_gene: TRBD2
abundance: once
v_gene: TRBV5-4
CDR3aa: CASRASGMGNEQFF
CDR3nt: TGTGCCAGCAGGGCTAGCGGGATGGGGAATGAGCAGTTCTTC

j_gene: TRBJ2-5
d_gene: NA
abundance: NA
v_gene: TRBV6-1
CDR3aa: CASSESVGHLKEETQYF
CDR3nt: TGTGCCAGCAGTGAATCCGTAGGACACCTAAAAGAGGAGACCCAGTACTTC

j_gene: TRBJ2-7
d_gene: TRBD2
abundance: NA
v_gene: TRBV30
CDR3aa: CAWSLAGGYEQYF
CDR3nt: TGTGCCTGGAGTTTGGCGGGAGGGTACGAGCAGTACTTC

j_gene: TRBJ1-1
d_gene: TRBD1
abundance: NA
v_gene: TRBV7-9
CDR3aa: CASSLDRGWNTEAFF
CDR3nt: TGTGCCAGCAGCTTAGACAGGGGTTGGAACACTGAAGCTTTCTTT

j_gene: TRBJ2-7
d_gene: TRBD1
abundance: NA
v_gene: TRBV7-2
CDR3aa: CASSLAAGQGSFVQYF
CDR3nt: TGTGCCAGCAGCTTAGCCGCGGGACAGGGTTCTTTCGTACAGTACTTC

j_gene: TRBJ1-4
d_gene: NA
abundance: few
v_gene: TRBV7-9
CDR3aa: CSSKRGNEKLFF
CDR3nt: TGTTCCAGCAAAAGGGGTAATGAAAAACTGTTTTTT

j_gene: TRBJ2-7
d_gene: NA
abundance: once
v_gene: TRBV7-2
CDR3aa: CASSLVQGRSEQYF
CDR3nt: TGTGCCAGCAGCTTAGTCCAGGGGAGAAGCGAGCAGTACTTC

j_gene: TRBJ2-5
d_gene: NA
abundance: NA
v_gene: TRBV6-5
CDR3aa: CASRPQGLEETQYF
CDR3nt: TGTGCCAGCAGGCCACAGGGTTTGGAAGAGACCCAGTACTTC

j_gene: TRBJ2-3
d_gene: TRBD2
abundance: NA
v_gene: TRBV6-4
CDR3aa: CASSDGTSGGATDTQYF
CDR3nt: TGTGCCAGCAGTGATGGAACTAGCGGGGGGGCCACAGATACGCAGTATTTT

j_gene: TRBJ1-5
d_gene: NA
abundance: once
v_gene: TRBV6-6
CDR3aa: CASFKGNGQPQHF
CDR3nt: TGTGCCAGCTTTAAGGGGAACGGTCAGCCCCAGCATTTT

j_gene: TRBJ2-1
d_gene: TRBD2
abundance: NA
v_gene: TRBV5-4
CDR3aa: CASSSPGGSSYNEQFF
CDR3nt: TGTGCCAGCAGCTCCCCGGGCGGGAGCTCCTACAATGAGCAGTTCTTC

j_gene: TRBJ2-1
d_gene: NA
abundance: NA
v_gene: TRBV5-6
CDR3aa: CASSFGGEGEQFF
CDR3nt: TGTGCCAGCAGCTTTGGAGGAGAGGGTGAGCAGTTCTTC

j_gene: TRBJ2-3
d_gene: NA
abundance: NA
v_gene: TRBV11-3
CDR3aa: CASSWGVTDTQYF
CDR3nt: TGTGCCAGCAGCTGGGGGGTCACAGATACGCAGTATTTT

j_gene: TRBJ1-2
d_gene: NA
abundance: NA
v_gene: TRBV18
CDR3aa: CASSPLRSLDYGYTF
CDR3nt: TGTGCCAGCTCACCACTACGGTCTTTGGACTATGGCTACACCTTC

j_gene: TRBJ2-2
d_gene: NA
abundance: NA
v_gene: TRBV10-3
CDR3aa: CASRGSDTGELFF
CDR3nt: TGTGCCAGTAGGGGATCGGACACCGGGGAGCTGTTTTTT

j_gene: TRBJ2-3
d_gene: NA
abundance: NA
v_gene: TRBV19
CDR3aa: CASSFRGDTQYF
CDR3nt: TGTGCCAGTAGTTTCAGGGGAGATACGCAGTATTTT

j_gene: TRBJ2-1
d_gene: TRBD1
abundance: NA
v_gene: TRBV6-1
CDR3aa: CASSELQGAGNEQFF
CDR3nt: TGTGCCAGCAGTGAACTACAGGGGGCCGGGAATGAGCAGTTCTTC

j_gene: TRBJ1-2
d_gene: TRBD1
abundance: NA
v_gene: TRBV7-2
CDR3aa: CASSGRTGEGGYTF
CDR3nt: TGTGCCAGCAGCGGACGGACAGGGGAAGGGGGCTACACCTTC

j_gene: TRBJ2-1
d_gene: TRBD1
abundance: NA
v_gene: TRBV7-9
CDR3aa: CASSATGTGGNNEQFF
CDR3nt: TGTGCCAGCAGCGCAACCGGGACAGGGGGAAACAATGAGCAGTTCTTC

j_gene: TRBJ2-7
d_gene: NA
abundance: NA
v_gene: TRBV5-6
CDR3aa: CASSFRYEQYF
CDR3nt: TGTGCCAGCAGCTTTCGCTACGAGCAGTACTTC

j_gene: TRBJ2-7
d_gene: NA
abundance: NA
v_gene: TRBV1
CDR3aa: CTSLYEQYF
CDR3nt: TGCACCAGCTTATACGAGCAGTACTTC

j_gene: TRBJ1-2
d_gene: NA
abundance: NA
v_gene: TRBV2
CDR3aa: CASSEFLTDGYTF
CDR3nt: TGTGCCAGCAGTGAATTTTTGACAGATGGCTACACCTTC

j_gene: TRBJ2-1
d_gene: TRBD1
abundance: once
v_gene: TRBV9
CDR3aa: CASSKTWGTGGGEQFF
CDR3nt: TGTGCCAGCAGCAAAACTTGGGGGACAGGGGGTGGTGAGCAGTTCTTC

j_gene: TRBJ2-4
d_gene: NA
abundance: NA
v_gene: TRBV2
CDR3aa: CATVAKNIQYF
CDR3nt: TGTGCCACAGTAGCCAAAAACATTCAGTACTTC

j_gene: TRBJ1-1
d_gene: NA
abundance: once
v_gene: TRBV7-9
CDR3aa: CSSSFGRTEAFF
CDR3nt: TGTTCCAGCAGCTTCGGGAGGACTGAAGCTTTCTTT

j_gene: TRBJ2-2
d_gene: TRBD2
abundance: NA
v_gene: TRBV7-7
CDR3aa: CASSPGTTNTGELFF
CDR3nt: TGTGCTAGCAGCCCAGGGACTACTAACACCGGGGAGCTGTTTTTT

j_gene: TRBJ2-5
d_gene: NA
abundance: NA
v_gene: TRBV4-1
CDR3aa: CASSAWDNQETQYF
CDR3nt: TGCGCCAGCAGCGCCTGGGACAACCAAGAGACCCAGTACTTC

j_gene: TRBJ1-5
d_gene: NA
abundance: NA
v_gene: TRBV19
CDR3aa: CASSIERGSYRQPQHF
CDR3nt: TGTGCCAGTAGTATAGAGAGAGGGTCTTATCGTCAGCCCCAGCATTTT

j_gene: TRBJ1-1
d_gene: NA
abundance: NA
v_gene: TRBV28
CDR3aa: CASSLLRSEAFF
CDR3nt: TGTGCCAGCAGTTTACTGAGGTCTGAAGCTTTCTTT

j_gene: TRBJ2-7
d_gene: NA
abundance: NA
v_gene: TRBV6-5
CDR3aa: CASSRTGSYEQYF
CDR3nt: TGTGCCAGCAGCCGCACAGGGTCCTACGAGCAGTACTTC

j_gene: TRBJ1-1
d_gene: NA
abundance: few
v_gene: TRBV28
CDR3aa: CASSLSRQGITEAFF
CDR3nt: TGTGCCAGCAGTTTAAGCCGGCAGGGGATCACTGAAGCTTTCTTT

j_gene: TRBJ2-7
d_gene: TRBD2
abundance: few
v_gene: TRBV5-7
CDR3aa: CASSFRLAGGPYEQYF
CDR3nt: TGTGCCAGCAGCTTCCGCCTAGCGGGAGGGCCGTACGAGCAGTACTTC

j_gene: TRBJ2-7
d_gene: TRBD1
abundance: NA
v_gene: TRBV30
CDR3aa: CAWSVAGGYEQYF
CDR3nt: TGTGCCTGGAGTGTAGCAGGGGGCTACGAGCAGTACTTC

j_gene: TRBJ1-1
d_gene: NA
abundance: NA
v_gene: TRBV14
CDR3aa: CASSPQRSTEAFF
CDR3nt: TGTGCCAGCAGCCCCCAACGTAGCACTGAAGCTTTCTTT

j_gene: TRBJ2-1
d_gene: TRBD2
abundance: NA
v_gene: TRBV6-4
CDR3aa: CASSDSSGGANEQFF
CDR3nt: TGTGCCAGCAGTGACTCTAGCGGGGGGGCCAATGAGCAGTTCTTC

j_gene: TRBJ2-7
d_gene: NA
abundance: once
v_gene: TRBV5-6
CDR3aa: CASSLASYEQYF
CDR3nt: TGTGCCAGCAGCTTGGCGAGCTACGAGCAGTACTTC